This TCR beta chain was observed in a study of shared clonotypes between healthy human individuals. Notes on the study in general: Collection of samples was limited to blood; tissue repertoires likely differ. It was anticipated that sequencing depth would influence how many clonotypes donors shared.

Profiling relied on immunoSEQ multiplex PCR, and the TCRdb table lists in-frame clones only, not all of them. The top ten clones hold 0.95% to 1.5% of a sample with over a million clones, about 96% of them seen once. Details on this clone: Antigen specificity is unknown.

A split of CD4+ cells into CD45RA+ naive and CD45RA-negative memory subsets was performed. Sequences were obtained from naive CD4+ T cells sorted from blood. This sample's subset: CD45RA+ positively selected. The sequence came from a man aged 25 to 45 in good health.

CDR3 residues: CASSRAEPGTQYF. Here the CDR3 DNA reads TGTGCCAGCAGCAGAGCGGAACCTGGGACCCAGTACTTC. The chain uses TRBV21-1 and TRBJ2-5. TRBV21-1 is a recognized pseudogene. The CDR3 covers 13 residues.